This TCR beta chain was retrieved from a study of T-cell reconstitution after alpha-beta-depleted transplantation in children. Study conclusions and caveats: Expanded clones from the graft, numbering several hundred, reportedly supplied alpha-beta T cells about two months after transplant.

The CDR3 loop spans 14 amino acids. The V segment lost 8 bases and the J segment 2 bases; nucleotides outside the gene matches: 6. Germline V gene sequence: CDR1 LNHDA, CDR2 SQIVND (reference sequence). This clonotype occurred many times. Its antigen is currently unknown. As it was prepared, the TCRbeta library received unique molecular identifiers. One entry per CDR3 protein, called by TCRdb with MiXCR from the PCR reads. The profile covers 400,000 to 550,000 distinct CDR3 sequences, with roughly 10% appearing a single time and approximately 2% taken by the ten largest. This receptor was obtained from a child aged 2 to 10 with inherited bone marrow failure, due to receive a stem cell transplant. The sequencing used PBMCs, collected before TCRalphabeta/CD19-depleted stem cell transplant. The V gene is TRBV19, the J gene TRBJ2-3; 8 bases are shared with TRBD1. CDR3: CASQWTGTTDTQYF. In DNA form, the CDR3 reads TGTGCCAGTCAGTGGACAGGGACCACAGATACGCAGTATTTT.